These 30 T cell receptor beta chains came from one sample sequenced in a study of control samples from healthy donors and cancer patients (TCRdb year 2020). Library creation used the immunoSEQ multiplex PCR assay. The table was pulled from immuneACCESS by TCRdb, which kept in-frame rearrangements only. Such tables lose some clones; where checked, under half of the loss comes from unresolved V genes, and the rest has no known cause. Recorded for this sample are about 53,000 clones; approximately 86% of them occurred a single time. Roughly an eighth of the sample rests with the top ten. Sequencing input: PBMCs. The receptors come from a man in his sixties with head and neck cancer.

The rearrangement uses TRBV5-1 and TRBJ1-3; the D is unclear. Per germline, CDR1 SGHRS and CDR2 YFSETQ. V lost 2 bases to trimming and J lost 4 bases, with 10 bases between them. This CDR3 region has 14 residues. CDR3 bases: TGCGCCAGCAGCTTAGCCAGTGCAGGAAACACCATATATTTT. Protein product: CASSLASAGNTIYF.

This clone turned up a few times. The chain couples TRBV7-9 to TRBJ1-5; D not certain. V was cut by 5 bases and J by 6 bases, with 14 bases left in between. Germline CDR1 and CDR2: SEHNR and FQNEAQ (reference sequence). The CDR3 covers 14 residues. DNA for the CDR3: TGTGCCAGCAGCCAGCAGGATTCGGGTCAGCCCCAGCATTTT. It codes for CASSQQDSGQPQHF.

The chain couples TRBV5-4 to TRBJ2-1; 8 nucleotides agree with TRBD1. V shed 2 bases, J shed 6 bases, and the junction held 7 bases outside the gene matches. CDR1 is SGHNT, CDR2 YYREEE, per germline (reference sequence). This CDR3 spans 15 amino acids. The chain's CDR3 is CASSLRDRNPNEQFF. The CDR3 DNA is TGTGCCAGCAGCTTACGGGACAGGAATCCCAATGAGCAGTTCTTC.

This rearrangement joins TRBV11-2 to TRBJ2-3, with TRBD1 as a possible D gene (6 bases). Trimming removed 7 bases from V and 4 bases from J, with 15 bases in between. The CDR3 has 14 residues. Germline-derived CDR1 and CDR2 are SGHAT and FQNNGV. The CDR3 is CASNQGFGSDTQYF. CDR3 DNA sequence: TGTGCCAGCAACCAGGGGTTTGGTTCAGATACGCAGTATTTT.

In DNA form, the CDR3 reads TGTGCCACCAGCAGAGATCCAGGGGGGCTCATGAACACTGAAGCTTTCTTT. It specifies CATSRDPGGLMNTEAFF. This chain uses TRBV15 with TRBJ1-1; 7 bases are a match to TRBD1. This CDR3 has 17 residues. Germline values: CDR1 LNHNV, CDR2 YYDKDF (reference sequence). Unmatched junction bases numbered 7, after V lost 0 bases and J lost 0 bases.

The chain couples TRBV19 to TRBJ2-2; D gene ambiguous. Trimming took off 6 bases at V and 3 bases at J, with 5 bases between the two ends. Germline V gene lookup returns CDR1 LNHDA and CDR2 SQIVND (reference sequence). This CDR3 contains 12 residues. The CDR3 reads CASSGDTGELFF. For the CDR3, the DNA is TGTGCCAGTAGCGGAGACACCGGGGAGCTGTTTTTT.

The chain has TRBV5-1 and TRBJ2-2; TRBD1 might be the D (5 bases). The germline V and J ends were trimmed by 5 bases and 2 bases, with 10 bases remaining between them. Germline CDR1 and CDR2: SGHRS and YFSETQ. The CDR3 runs to 14 residues. CDR3 in amino acids: CASSHGQNTGELFF. CDR3 sequence (DNA): TGCGCCAGCAGTCATGGACAAAACACCGGGGAGCTGTTTTTT.

This clone came up once. The chain couples TRBV7-8 to TRBJ1-5; possibly TRBD1 for D (5 bases). Looked up from germline, CDR1 is SGHVS and CDR2 is FQNEAQ. This CDR3 spans 16 amino acids. Trimming cost V 5 bases and J 4 bases, with 18 bases left between them. CDR3 DNA: TGTGCCAGCAGCGTGGTTGGGTGGGGGGTGAATCAGCCCCAGCATTTT. It encodes CASSVVGWGVNQPQHF.

This chain joins TRBV15 and TRBJ2-7; 7 bases match TRBD2. CDR1 and CDR2 from the germline V gene are LNHNV and YYDKDF (reference sequence). J gave up 3 bases and V 0 bases, and 5 bases lay outside the gene matches. The CDR3 has 15 amino acids. The CDR3 nucleotides are TGTGCCACCAGCAGAGACGGTGGGGGGGGCTACGAGCAGTACTTC. It is translated as CATSRDGGGGYEQYF.

This clone was recorded only once. The genes are TRBV7-2 and TRBJ2-5; D perhaps matches TRBD1 (6 bases). Germline loops: CDR1 SGHTA, CDR2 FQGNSA. The CDR3 runs to 14 residues. V was cut by 4 bases and J by 5 bases, with 14 bases left in between. CDR3 sequence: CASSSQQGGETQYF. As DNA, the CDR3 is TGTGCCAGCAGCTCTCAACAGGGTGGGGAGACCCAGTACTTC.

The rearrangement joins TRBV6-5 to TRBJ2-7; D is possibly TRBD2 (6 bases). The V and J ends lost 10 bases and 5 bases respectively, with 21 bases between them. Germline CDR1 reads MNHEY; CDR2 reads SVGAGI. The CDR3 is 14 residues long. The CDR3 loop reads CATRSAGSDHEQYF. DNA for the CDR3: TGTGCCACCCGATCGGCGGGGAGCGACCACGAGCAGTACTTC.

This chain connects TRBV24-1 to TRBJ2-1, with 9 positions matching TRBD1. V shed 7 bases, J shed 7 bases, and the junction held 4 bases outside the gene matches. Germline V CDR1 and CDR2: KGHDR, SFDVKD. The CDR3 length is 13 residues. The CDR3: CATRGTGRNEQFF. In DNA, the CDR3 is TGTGCCACCAGGGGGACAGGGCGGAATGAGCAGTTCTTC.

The chain links TRBV30 to TRBJ2-5, with 9 nucleotides matching TRBD2. Germline CDR1 reads GTSNPN; CDR2 reads SVGIG (reference sequence). Trimming took 0 bases from V and 5 from J; bases not matched to a gene: 7. This CDR3 region has 15 residues. DNA of the CDR3: TGTGCCTGGAGTGTACGGCGGGGGGGACAGGAGACCCAGTACTTC. It translates to CAWSVRRGGQETQYF.

The CDR3 protein is CASSVSPRQGAGANVLTF. Written as DNA, the CDR3 is TGTGCCAGTAGTGTCTCACCCCGTCAGGGTGCTGGGGCCAACGTCCTGACTTTC. The chain combines TRBV19 with TRBJ2-6, with a possible D match to TRBD1 (5 bases). The CDR3 is made up of 18 amino acids. V shed 5 bases and J shed 2 bases, with 19 bases lying between them. Germline-derived CDR1 and CDR2 are LNHDA and SQIVND (reference sequence).

V is TRBV27 and J is TRBJ2-7; maybe TRBD1 (6 bases). V lost 3 bases and J 3 bases, leaving 18 bases between the germline ends. This CDR3 spans 16 amino acids. The germline V gene has CDR1 MNHEY and CDR2 SMNVEV (reference sequence). The DNA for the CDR3 is TGTGCCAGCAGTTTTAACCACCGGGACAAACGCTACGAGCAGTACTTC. This codes for CASSFNHRDKRYEQYF.

The rearrangement links TRBV5-4 to TRBJ2-1, with 7 bases fitting TRBD2. Losses at the gene ends were 4 bases for V and 8 bases for J; bases not matched to a gene: 6. The germline V gene encodes CDR1 SGHNT and CDR2 YYREEE (reference sequence). This CDR3 has 13 amino acids. The CDR3 sequence is CASSPHLADEQFF. The CDR3 coding sequence is TGTGCCAGCAGCCCTCATCTAGCGGATGAGCAGTTCTTC.

V is TRBV5-4 and J is TRBJ1-5; D is uncertain. The CDR3 loop spans 12 amino acids. CDR1 and CDR2 from the germline V gene are SGHNT and YYREEE (reference sequence). The V gene lost 5 bases and the J gene lost 7 bases, with 10 bases spanning the gap. CDR3 DNA: TGTGCCAGCAGTTTTAATTCACAGCCCCAGCATTTT. This sequence encodes CASSFNSQPQHF.

On this clone: One end of the junction varies from germline; a read error may be responsible. CDR3 sequence: CASSGWNTDTQYF. DNA for the CDR3: TGTGCCAGTAGCGGGTGGAACACAGATACGCAGTATTTT. The chain has TRBV9 and TRBJ2-3; 7 bases are shared with TRBD2. Germline V gene data show CDR1 as SGDLS and CDR2 as YYNGEE. The CDR3 has 13 residues.

This sequence joins TRBV7-3 and TRBJ2-7; tentatively, D is TRBD1 (5 bases). CDR3 length: 13 residues. Germline loops: CDR1 SGHTA, CDR2 FQGTGA. With 5 bases removed from V and 0 bases from J, the gap between germline ends came to 8 bases. DNA for the CDR3: TGTGCCAGCAGCGGTGACAGCTCCTACGAGCAGTACTTC. It is translated as CASSGDSSYEQYF.

The chain is built from TRBV7-3 and TRBJ2-1; D might be TRBD2 (6 bases). The CDR3 consists of 14 residues. Germline V CDR1 and CDR2: SGHTA, FQGTGA. The V gene lost 3 bases and the J gene lost 6 bases, with 12 bases spanning the gap. The CDR3: CASSLEGHSNEQFF. DNA for the CDR3: TGTGCCAGCAGCTTGGAGGGGCACTCCAATGAGCAGTTCTTC.

The chain is built from TRBV11-2 and TRBJ1-1, with D perhaps matching TRBD1 (5 bases). The germline gives CDR1 SGHAT, CDR2 FQNNGV. The CDR3 has 15 amino acids. V was cut by 5 bases and J by 7 bases, with 20 bases left in between. The CDR3 DNA reads as TGTGCCAGCAGCCCGTTCGACAGTGGGAGAGTTGAAGCTTTCTTT. Its translation: CASSPFDSGRVEAFF.

The gene calls are TRBV4-2 and TRBJ2-1; D may be TRBD2 (5 bases). Deletions cut 2 bases from V and 1 base from J, with 21 bases between. Germline V gene sequence: CDR1 LGHNA, CDR2 YNFKEQ. The CDR3 runs to 19 residues. The CDR3 DNA follows: TGTGCCAGCAGCCAACAACCGGGGTTTAGGGATTATTCCTACAATGAGCAGTTCTTC. Translated, it gives CASSQQPGFRDYSYNEQFF.

The chain links TRBV19 to TRBJ2-7, with TRBD1 identical over 11 bases. Losses at the gene ends were 3 bases for V and 5 bases for J; bases not matched to a gene: 6. The CDR3 contains 15 residues. Per the germline V gene, CDR1 is LNHDA and CDR2 is SQIVND (reference sequence). Here the CDR3 reads CASSMGTGGFNEQYF. CDR3 in DNA: TGTGCCAGTAGTATGGGGACAGGGGGTTTCAACGAGCAGTACTTC.

This chain joins TRBV28 and TRBJ1-1; perhaps TRBD1 as D (5 bases). Germline loops: CDR1 MDHEN, CDR2 SYDVKM. The CDR3 has 16 amino acids. V shed 4 bases and J shed 1 base, with 16 bases lying between them. The CDR3 spells CASSSPARAGNTEAFF. The CDR3 DNA sequence: TGTGCCAGCAGTTCCCCCGCCAGGGCTGGGAACACTGAAGCTTTCTTT. The full variable domain, with the rest looked up from reference TRBV28 and TRBJ1-1, is DVKVTQSSRYLVKRTGEKVFLECVQDMDHENMFWYRQDPGLGLRLIYFSYDVKMKEKGDIPEGYSVSREKKERFSLILESASTNQTSMYLCASSSPARAGNTEAFFGQGTRLTVV.

The rearrangement joins TRBV18 to TRBJ1-5; 7 nucleotides line up with TRBD1. Germline CDR1 KGHSH, CDR2 LQKENI. Unmatched junction bases numbered 4, after V lost 4 bases and J lost 4 bases. CDR3 length: 14 residues. Here the CDR3 DNA reads TGTGCCAGCTCACTTGACAGGGATAATCAGCCCCAGCATTTT. As protein: CASSLDRDNQPQHF. Drawing the rest from reference TRBV18 and TRBJ1-5, the complete variable domain is NAGVMQNPRHLVRRRGQEARLRCSPMKGHSHVYWYRQLPEEGLKFMVYLQKENIIDESGMPKERFSAEFPKEGPSILRIQQVVRGDSAAYFCASSLDRDNQPQHFGDGTRLSIL.

J is TRBJ1-1 and V is TRBV7-9; D is perhaps TRBD1 (5 bases). This CDR3 has 15 amino acids. Per the germline V gene, CDR1 is SEHNR and CDR2 is FQNEAQ (reference sequence). Between the trimmed V and J ends, which lost 5 bases and 3 bases, there was a span of 16 bases. In DNA form, the CDR3 reads TGTGCCAGCAGCGGCTCAGGGCGAAGGGACACTGAAGCTTTCTTT. Translating it yields CASSGSGRRDTEAFF.

This clone was seen more than once but under ten times. CDR3 residues: CASRQQGPRVNSPLHF. For the CDR3, the DNA is TGTGCCAGCAGACAACAGGGACCGAGGGTTAATTCACCCCTCCACTTT. The V gene is TRBV11-2, the J gene TRBJ1-6; the D gene is possibly TRBD1 (6 bases). The CDR3 runs 16 residues. V lost 6 bases and J lost 6, with 18 bases in between. Germline CDR1 SGHAT, CDR2 FQNNGV.

The gene calls are TRBV20-1 and TRBJ2-7; D is unresolved. The CDR3 extends over 11 amino acids. CDR1 is DFQATT, CDR2 SNEGSKA, per germline (reference sequence). The ends were cut back, 0 bases at V and 4 bases at J, with 4 bases in the middle. The CDR3 nucleotides are TGCAGTGCTAGAGAGGGGTACGAGCAGTACTTC. Translated: CSAREGYEQYF.

The V gene is TRBV7-9, the J gene TRBJ1-1, with D possibly being TRBD1 (6 bases). The CDR3 length is 16 residues. With 5 bases removed from V and 1 base from J, the gap between germline ends came to 17 bases. Germline V gene lookup returns CDR1 SEHNR and CDR2 FQNEAQ (reference sequence). Here the CDR3 reads CASSTGIGEWNTEAFF. The CDR3 coding sequence is TGTGCCAGCAGCACAGGGATCGGGGAATGGAACACTGAAGCTTTCTTT.

The V gene is TRBV7-9, the J gene TRBJ1-5; no clear D. Germline V CDR1 and CDR2: SEHNR, FQNEAQ (reference sequence). Trimming took off 5 bases at V and 0 bases at J, with 11 bases between the two ends. The CDR3 consists of 15 residues. The CDR3 spells CASSPSGNSNQPQHF. The DNA of the CDR3 is TGTGCCAGCAGCCCGAGCGGTAATAGCAATCAGCCCCAGCATTTT. The full variable domain, completed using reference TRBV7-9 and TRBJ1-5, is DTGVSQNPRHKITKRGQNVTFRCDPISEHNRLYWYRQTLGQGPEFLTYFQNEAQLEKSRLLSDRFSAERPKGSFSTLEIQRTEQGDSAMYLCASSPSGNSNQPQHFGDGTRLSIL.